The 10 T cell receptor beta chains below all came from one sample that was sequenced in a study of T cell changes during pregnancy in multiple sclerosis. Here immunoSEQ multiplex PCR was the method, and the copy in TCRdb shows in-frame clones only, minus some. This table has tens of thousands of clones, 91% appearing once. Sequenced material: CD4+ T cells from peripheral blood mononuclear cells, taken before pregnancy. The source is a female donor with multiple sclerosis, enrolled in a pregnancy study.

The gene calls are TRBV7-2 and TRBJ2-7, with a possible D match to TRBD2 (5 bases). Germline assignment: CDR1 SGHTA and CDR2 FQGNSA. The V and J ends lost 0 bases and 6 bases respectively, with 6 bases between them. The CDR3 length is 12 residues. CDR3 in amino acids: CASSLARAEQYF. In DNA, the CDR3 is TGTGCCAGCAGCTTAGCGCGGGCCGAGCAGTACTTC.

The V and J genes are TRBV29-1 and TRBJ1-4, with D maybe TRBD1 (6 bases). Trimming left V 5 bases short and J 8 bases short, with 18 bases between. The CDR3 has 14 residues. CDR1 SQVTM and CDR2 ANQGSEA come from the germline V gene. The CDR3 protein is CSVFDTGLAEKLFF. The CDR3 DNA is TGCAGCGTTTTCGATACAGGGTTAGCGGAAAAACTGTTTTTT.

V and J are TRBV19 and TRBJ1-1, with a weak D call TRBD1 (5 bases). The germline gives CDR1 LNHDA, CDR2 SQIVND (reference sequence). The CDR3 runs 13 residues. The V and J ends lost 3 bases and 4 bases respectively, with 9 bases between them. The CDR3 region has the DNA TGTGCCAGTAGTATTCTTAGGGGCACTGAAGCTTTCTTT. Residues: CASSILRGTEAFF. The full variable domain, its missing parts supplied by reference TRBV19 and TRBJ1-1, is DGGITQSPKYLFRKEGQNVTLSCEQNLNHDAMYWYRQDPGQGLRLIYYSQIVNDFQKGDIAEGYSVSREKKESFPLTVTSAQKNPTAFYLCASSILRGTEAFFGQGTRLTVV.

This clone has a single count. V gene TRBV12-5 combines with J gene TRBJ1-6, with a weak D call TRBD1 (5 bases). This CDR3 is 14 amino acids long. The V gene's germline CDR1 is LGHNT and CDR2 FRNRAP. V lost 6 bases, J lost 4 bases, and 10 bases lay in between. CDR3 coding DNA: TGTGCTAGTGGGACCCAGGGTTATAATTCACCCCTCCACTTT. Translating gives CASGTQGYNSPLHF. The variable domain in full, with the rest retrieved from reference TRBV12-5 and TRBJ1-6, is DARVTQTPRHKVTEMGQEVTMRCQPILGHNTVFWYRQTMMQGLELLAYFRNRAPLDDSGMPKDRFSAEMPDATLATLKIQPSEPRDSAVYFCASGTQGYNSPLHFGNGTRLTVT.

This clone was counted between two and nine times. This chain connects TRBV2 to TRBJ1-4, with unresolved D. The CDR3 runs 12 residues. CDR1 and CDR2 from the germline V gene are SNHLY and FYNNEI. Trimming pared 7 bases from V and 6 bases from J, leaving 9 bases between. The CDR3 DNA is TGTGCCAGCATGGGCCTTGATGAAAAACTGTTTTTT. Its translation: CASMGLDEKLFF.

The J gene is TRBJ1-4, the V gene TRBV9; the match to TRBD1 covers 7 bases. Germline CDR1 reads SGDLS; CDR2 reads YYNGEE. The CDR3 has 15 residues. V lost 3 bases, J lost 2 bases, and 4 bases stayed unmatched. The CDR3 sequence: CASSGTGATNEKLFF. The DNA of the CDR3 is TGTGCCAGCAGCGGAACAGGGGCTACTAATGAAAAACTGTTTTTT.

This rearrangement joins TRBV4-3 to TRBJ2-3, with a tentative D call TRBD1 (6 bases). The CDR3 consists of 15 residues. Germline lookup yields CDR1 LGHNA and CDR2 YSLEER. Trimming took off 1 base at V and 1 base at J, with 9 bases between the two ends. The CDR3 DNA follows: TGCGCCAGCAGCCAAGGGAAGGGGGGCACAGATACGCAGTATTTT. Its protein product is CASSQGKGGTDTQYF.

This chain joins TRBV10-3 and TRBJ1-5; 11 positions agree with TRBD1. V lost 2 bases, J lost 2 bases, and 2 bases stayed unmatched. Germline values: CDR1 ENHRY, CDR2 SYGVKD. This CDR3 region has 16 residues. The CDR3 nucleotides are TGTGCCATCAGTGAGGGACAGGGGGCTGGCAATCAGCCCCAGCATTTT. Amino acid sequence: CAISEGQGAGNQPQHF.

This chain uses TRBV6-4 with TRBJ1-6, with D maybe TRBD1 (5 bases). The CDR3 is made up of 15 amino acids. CDR1 MRHNA and CDR2 SNTAGT come from the germline V gene. The V and J ends lost 6 bases and 10 bases respectively, with 19 bases between them. The CDR3 spells CASSPGRGGNSPLHF. In nucleotides, the CDR3 is TGTGCCAGCAGCCCCGGGCGGGGGGGGAACTCACCCCTCCACTTT.

Comment on this clone: A read error may explain this, as a much larger clone is one base away. The chain carries TRBV7-2 and TRBJ1-2; weak D call: TRBD1 (6 bases). The CDR3 runs 15 residues. The germline V gene encodes CDR1 SGHTA and CDR2 FQGNSA. This CDR3 is CASNLETGYSDGYTF. The CDR3 DNA sequence: TGTGCCAGCAACTTAGAGACAGGATACTCGGATGGCTACACCTTC.